This record looks at one TCR beta chain sequence and its context. Its antigen is unknown. This record belongs to a study of shared clonotypes between healthy human individuals. CD8 cells classed as naive were CD45RO-negative and positively selected for CCR7, excluding terminally differentiated effector memory CD45RA+ cells. General study findings and limits: All-four-donor shared clonotypes had higher generation probabilities than non-shared clonotypes did.

Genomic DNA from each subset was divided evenly over several immunoSEQ plates. Per sorted-subset replicate PCR, input was approximately 200 ng DNA, representing tens of thousands of T cell genomes. Sequenced by immunoSEQ multiplex PCR; TCRdb stores in-frame clones only, minus some. The sample has roughly 570,000 clones; 95% to 98% are singletons. Source material: naive CD8+ T cells sorted from blood. The receptor's source is a young man in good health.

CDR3 in DNA: TGTGCCAGCAGAGGCGGGTATGGCTACACCTTC. Encoded protein: CASRGGYGYTF. This rearrangement joins TRBV2 to TRBJ1-2, with unresolved D. The CDR3 runs to 11 residues. Germline CDR1 reads SNHLY; CDR2 reads FYNNEI. Trimming cost V 6 bases and J 5 bases, with 7 bases left between them.